This T cell receptor (beta chain) was documented in a study of cytomegalovirus exposure and HLA in healthy donors. Study-level findings and limits: In an earlier analysis, about 87% or about 30%: the productive usage of most TCR beta V segments.

The V gene's germline CDR1 is GTSNPN and CDR2 SVGIG (reference sequence). Losses at the gene ends were 3 bases for V and 6 bases for J; bases not matched to a gene: 12. The length of the CDR3 is 16 residues. The PCR employed 60 Vbeta primers together with 13 Jbeta primers. Profiling relied on immunoSEQ multiplex PCR, and the TCRdb table lists in-frame clones only, not all of them. The repertoire has about 210,000 clones, around 78% of them found once; the top ten carry 11% to 15%. On this clone: The antigen is not known.

The sample taken for sequencing was PBMCs. This chain uses TRBV30 with TRBJ1-5; TRBD1 aligns across 9 bases. The receptor comes from a woman aged 30 to 39 in good health and CMV-seropositive. CDR3 nucleotides: TGTGCCTGGAGCGCCCGGGACAGGGACGGGTTTCAGCCCCAGCATTTT. Translated: CAWSARDRDGFQPQHF.